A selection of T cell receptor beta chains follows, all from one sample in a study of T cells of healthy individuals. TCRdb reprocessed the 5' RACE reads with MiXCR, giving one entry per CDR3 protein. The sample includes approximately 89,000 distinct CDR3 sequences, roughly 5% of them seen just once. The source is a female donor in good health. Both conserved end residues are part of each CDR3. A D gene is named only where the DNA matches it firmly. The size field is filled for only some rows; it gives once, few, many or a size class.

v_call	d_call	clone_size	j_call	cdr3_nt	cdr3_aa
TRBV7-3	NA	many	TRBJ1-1	TGTGCCAGCAGCATCTACAGGAACACTGAAGCTTTCTTT	CASSIYRNTEAFF
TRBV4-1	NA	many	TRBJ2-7	TGCGCCAGCAGCCAAAACGAGGGACCCCGTAGCTCCTACGAGCAGTACTTC	CASSQNEGPRSSYEQYF
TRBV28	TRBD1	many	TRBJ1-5	TGTGCCAGCAAGCAGGGGGCTGTCGATCAGCCCCAGCATTTT	CASKQGAVDQPQHF
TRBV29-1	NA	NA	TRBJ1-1	TGCAGCGTTGAAGGTAACAGGGCTGAAGCTTTCTTT	CSVEGNRAEAFF
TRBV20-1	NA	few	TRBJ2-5	TGCAGTGCTAGCCCGATAAAAGAGACCCAGTACTTC	CSASPIKETQYF
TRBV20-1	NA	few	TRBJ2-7	TGCAGTGCACGTCGGACAGTGGAGAAAGTTAGGGGGGCCGAGCAGTACTTC	CSARRTVEKVRGAEQYF
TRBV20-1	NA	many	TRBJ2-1	TGCAGTGCTTCCCGTCGGGGGCGGTATGAGCAGTTCTTC	CSASRRGRYEQFF
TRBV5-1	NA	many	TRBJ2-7	TGCGCCAGCAGAACCGCCTGGGCAGCAGCCTACGAGCAGTACTTC	CASRTAWAAAYEQYF
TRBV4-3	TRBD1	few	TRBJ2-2	TGCGCCAGCAGCCAAGACCCGGGACAGACCGTAGGGGAGCTGTTTTTT	CASSQDPGQTVGELFF
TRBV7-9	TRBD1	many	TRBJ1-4	TGTGCCAGCAGCGGACCGGGACAGTCTCATGAGGGCCATGAAAAACTGTTTTTT	CASSGPGQSHEGHEKLFF
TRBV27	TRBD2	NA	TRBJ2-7	TGTGCCAGCAGTTTATCAGGCGGGGGATACGAGCAGTACTTC	CASSLSGGGYEQYF
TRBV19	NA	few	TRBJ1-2	TGTGCCAGTAGTCCAGGACCGGGAAACTATGGCTACACCTTC	CASSPGPGNYGYTF
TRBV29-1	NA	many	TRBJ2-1	TGCAGCCCGAGGACGCTAAGCTCCTACAATGAGCAGTTCTTC	CSPRTLSSYNEQFF
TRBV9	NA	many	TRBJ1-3	TGTGCCAGCAGCGTCGGCAATTCTGGAAACACCATATATTTT	CASSVGNSGNTIYF
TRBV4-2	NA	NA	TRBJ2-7	TGTGCCAGCAGCCAAGCCAAGGGGTACGAGCAGTACTTC	CASSQAKGYEQYF
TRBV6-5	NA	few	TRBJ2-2	TGTGCCAGCACCCAAACCTCGAGCAGGGGCACCGGGGAGCTGTTTTTT	CASTQTSSRGTGELFF
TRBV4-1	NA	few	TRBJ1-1	TGCGCCAGCAGCCAAGATAAGGGGGAGGGCACTGAAGCTTTCTTT	CASSQDKGEGTEAFF
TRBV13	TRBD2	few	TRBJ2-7	TGTGCCAGCAGAAGAAGTACTAGCGGTTACGAGCAGTACTTC	CASRRSTSGYEQYF
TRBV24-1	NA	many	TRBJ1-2	TGTGCCGAGCATAAAGGGGTTGGCTACACCTTC	CAEHKGVGYTF
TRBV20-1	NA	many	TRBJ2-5	TGCAGTGCGCTTGATCGGGACTTGCAAGAGACCCAGTACTTC	CSALDRDLQETQYF
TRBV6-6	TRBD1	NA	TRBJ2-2	TGTGCCAGCAGGGGGGACAGGGTTGAGGCCGGGGAGCTGTTTTTT	CASRGDRVEAGELFF
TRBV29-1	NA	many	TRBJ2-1	TGCAGCGCCGTCTGGTACCAGGGCCCCTACAATGAGCAGTTCTTC	CSAVWYQGPYNEQFF
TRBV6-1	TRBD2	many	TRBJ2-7	TGTGCCAGCAGGATTGGGACTAGAGGGCAGTACTTC	CASRIGTRGQYF
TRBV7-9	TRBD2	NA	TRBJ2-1	TGTGCCAGCAGCTGGGGGGGGACTAGCGGGAGATACAATGAGCAGTTCTTC	CASSWGGTSGRYNEQFF
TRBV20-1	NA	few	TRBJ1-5	TGCAGTGCGACACAGGTTGATAGCAATCAGCCCCAGCATTTT	CSATQVDSNQPQHF
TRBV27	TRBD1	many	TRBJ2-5	TGTGCCAGCAGTCAAAGACAGGGAAGAGGACAAGAGACCCAGTACTTC	CASSQRQGRGQETQYF
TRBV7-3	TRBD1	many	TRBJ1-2	TGTGCCAGCAGCTCTCTGACAGGGTCGGTTGGCTACACCTTC	CASSSLTGSVGYTF
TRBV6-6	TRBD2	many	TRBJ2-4	TGTGCCAGCAGTTACCTGACTAGCGGGACCCCTCTAGCCAAAAACATTCAGTACTTC	CASSYLTSGTPLAKNIQYF
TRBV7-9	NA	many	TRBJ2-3	TGTGCCAGCAGCTGGAGTGGGAGACAGGATACGCAGTATTTT	CASSWSGRQDTQYF
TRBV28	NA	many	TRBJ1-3	TGTGCCGCCTTTCAGGGTAGCGCCATATATTTT	CAAFQGSAIYF
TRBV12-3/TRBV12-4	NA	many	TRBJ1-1	TGTGCCAGCAGTTTTGGGACTGAAGCTTTCTTT	CASSFGTEAFF
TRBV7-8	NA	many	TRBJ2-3	TGTGCCAGCAGCTTAGCGGGGTCGTCCACAGATACGCAGTATTTT	CASSLAGSSTDTQYF
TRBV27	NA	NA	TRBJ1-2	TGTGCCAGCAAGGGTCCGGGGGATGGCTACACCTTC	CASKGPGDGYTF
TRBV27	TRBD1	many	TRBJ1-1	TGTGCCAGCAGTCCCGGGACAGGGGAGATAAACACTGAAGCTTTCTTT	CASSPGTGEINTEAFF
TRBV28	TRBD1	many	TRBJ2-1	TGTGCCAGCCTGGGACAGGGGAGGTACAATGAGCAGTTCTTC	CASLGQGRYNEQFF
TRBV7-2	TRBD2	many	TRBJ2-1	TGTGCCAGCAGCTTAGCCCTACGACTAGCGGGTTACAATGAGCAGTTCTTC	CASSLALRLAGYNEQFF
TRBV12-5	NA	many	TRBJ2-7	TGTGCTAGTGGGCGAGACCCGGCCGGCTTCTCCTACGAGCAGTACTTC	CASGRDPAGFSYEQYF
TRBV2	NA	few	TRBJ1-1	TGTGCCACCAGCAGGAAGGGTACGGGACTGATGAACACTGAAGCTTTCTTT	CATSRKGTGLMNTEAFF
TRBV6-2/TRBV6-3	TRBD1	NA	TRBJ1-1	TGTGCCAGCAGTCCCCAGACAGGGGCCGAAGCTTTCTTT	CASSPQTGAEAFF
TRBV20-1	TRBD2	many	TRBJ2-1	TGCAGTGTGGGCGGGAGCCGGAGCTCCTACAATGAGCAGTTCTTC	CSVGGSRSSYNEQFF
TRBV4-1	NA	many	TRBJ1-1	TGCGCCAGCAGCCAAGATAGAGGAGGCGATCGTGAAGCTTTCTTT	CASSQDRGGDREAFF
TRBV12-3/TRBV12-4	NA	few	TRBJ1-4	TGTGCCAGCAGTTTAGCGCGGGCCCATGAAAAACTGTTTTTT	CASSLARAHEKLFF
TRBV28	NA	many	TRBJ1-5	TGTGCCAGCAGATATCCCGGGACGGGCAATCAGCCCCAGCATTTT	CASRYPGTGNQPQHF
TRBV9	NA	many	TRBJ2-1	TGTGCCAGCAGCGCTTCTAGTGAGAGCTACAATGAGCAGTTCTTC	CASSASSESYNEQFF
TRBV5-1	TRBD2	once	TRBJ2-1	TGCGCCAGCAGCCCCCCGATAGCGGGAGTGGACAATGAGCGGTTCTTC	CASSPPIAGVDNERFF
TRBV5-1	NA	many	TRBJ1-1	TGCGCCAGCAGCGAAACCCCAGGGGAAATTAACACTGAAGCTTTCTTT	CASSETPGEINTEAFF
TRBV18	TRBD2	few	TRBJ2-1	TGTGCCAGCTCACTACGGACTAGCGGGAGTACCCACAATGAGCAGTTCTTC	CASSLRTSGSTHNEQFF
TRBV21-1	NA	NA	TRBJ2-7	TGTGCCAGCAGCAAAGTTGAGGGATACGAGCAGTACTTC	CASSKVEGYEQYF
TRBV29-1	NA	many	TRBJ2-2	TGCAGCGTTCCCCGTAAAGGGGATGCCGGGGAGCTGTTTTTT	CSVPRKGDAGELFF
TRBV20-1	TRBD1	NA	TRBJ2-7	TGCAGTACCCCTGACGACAGGGTTCCCTACGAGCAGTACTTC	CSTPDDRVPYEQYF
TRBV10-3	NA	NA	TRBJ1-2	TGTGCCATCAGTGCCGGACGGGGCCCCCTCTATGGCTACACCTTC	CAISAGRGPLYGYTF
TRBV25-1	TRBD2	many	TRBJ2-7	TGTGCCAGCAGTGAATTATTAGCGGGCTACGAGCAGTACTTC	CASSELLAGYEQYF
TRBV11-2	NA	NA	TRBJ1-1	TGTGCCAGCAGCTTAGCAGGGGCTGAAGCTTTCTTT	CASSLAGAEAFF
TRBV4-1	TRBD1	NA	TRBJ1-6	TGCGCCAGCAGCCGCCTAGGGGGACAGATCAATTCACCCCTCCACTTT	CASSRLGGQINSPLHF
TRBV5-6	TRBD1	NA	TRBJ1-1	TGTGCCAGCAGCCAGGAGACAGGGGTGGACACTGAAGCTTTCTTT	CASSQETGVDTEAFF